This TCR beta chain was obtained from a study of cytomegalovirus exposure and HLA in healthy donors. Study-level background: In a later analysis, the roughly 110 validation repertoires were reported to have used the same platform as the approximately 700 first-cohort repertoires.

Assay used: immunoSEQ multiplex PCR; TCRdb lists only in-frame clones, some missing. Here the sample spans 50,000 to 65,000 clones, over 90% being singletons. V lost 0 bases and J lost 7, with 13 bases in between. In germline, CDR1 is GTSNPN, CDR2 SVGIG (reference sequence). The CDR3 runs to 13 residues. The chain uses TRBV30 and TRBJ2-7, with D perhaps matching TRBD2 (6 bases). What was sequenced was PBMCs. This TCR derives from a woman in her late teens or twenties in good health and CMV-seropositive. The CDR3 bases are TGTGCCTGGAGTGTACATAGGGCGGGAGAGCAGTACTTC. The encoded protein is CAWSVHRAGEQYF.